The 5 T cell receptor beta chains in this list originate from one sample, sequenced in a study of technical replicates of blood from several donors. Profiled with immunoSEQ multiplex PCR; TCRdb holds only in-frame clones, not every one. The data show 75,000 to 95,000 clones, less than 95% seen once. The sample consisted of T cells isolated from PBMCs. The receptors shown here come from a human donor in good health.

The sample holds one count of this clone. The chain links TRBV9 to TRBJ1-1, with 8 bases lining up with TRBD1. Trimming at V came to 0 bases and at J to 0 bases, leaving 4 bases not matched to a gene. The germline V gene encodes CDR1 SGDLS and CDR2 YYNGEE. This CDR3 contains 16 residues. The CDR3, as DNA: TGTGCCAGCAGCGTAGGGCAGGGGGCAATGAACACTGAAGCTTTCTTT. Translated: CASSVGQGAMNTEAFF.

The V and J genes are TRBV4-1 and TRBJ1-1; D is undetermined. The germline CDR1 and CDR2 sequences are MGHRA and YSYEKL. The CDR3 has 14 residues. V was shortened by 1 base and J by 4 bases, with 10 bases between the two germline ends. The CDR3 protein is CASSQVSAGTEAFF. Here the CDR3 DNA reads TGCGCCAGCAGCCAAGTTTCGGCAGGCACTGAAGCTTTCTTT.

The chain joins TRBV5-1 to TRBJ2-6; the D is unclear. The CDR3 extends over 16 amino acids. Germline values: CDR1 SGHRS, CDR2 YFSETQ. V lost 0 bases, J lost 0 bases, and 7 bases lay in between. The CDR3 region has the DNA TGCGCCAGCAGCTTGGTAGAGCTCTCTGGGGCCAACGTCCTGACTTTC. This sequence encodes CASSLVELSGANVLTF.

This clone was found once. The chain links TRBV5-4 to TRBJ2-3, with 8 bases identical to TRBD2. Germline V gene sequence: CDR1 SGHNT, CDR2 YYREEE (reference sequence). This CDR3 spans 16 amino acids. Trimming at V came to 1 base and at J to 3 bases, leaving 7 bases not matched to a gene. Here the CDR3 reads CASSLLTGGPTDTQYF. In nucleotides, the CDR3 is TGTGCCAGCAGCTTGTTAACGGGAGGGCCTACAGATACGCAGTATTTT. Looking up the rest from reference TRBV5-4 and TRBJ2-3 gives the full variable domain: ETGVTQSPTHLIKTRGQQVTLRCSSQSGHNTVSWYQQALGQGPQFIFQYYREEENGRGNFPPRFSGLQFPNYSSELNVNALELDDSALYLCASSLLTGGPTDTQYFGPGTRLTVL.

The count of this clone is one. In nucleotides, the CDR3 is TGTGCCAGCAGCTTTTGGTCTAGCCCTACAGATACGCAGTATTTT. Residues: CASSFWSSPTDTQYF. The rearrangement joins TRBV7-2 to TRBJ2-3; the D gene is possibly TRBD2 (5 bases). V lost 3 bases and J lost 3, with 13 bases in between. This CDR3 region has 15 residues. Germline CDR1 SGHTA, CDR2 FQGNSA.